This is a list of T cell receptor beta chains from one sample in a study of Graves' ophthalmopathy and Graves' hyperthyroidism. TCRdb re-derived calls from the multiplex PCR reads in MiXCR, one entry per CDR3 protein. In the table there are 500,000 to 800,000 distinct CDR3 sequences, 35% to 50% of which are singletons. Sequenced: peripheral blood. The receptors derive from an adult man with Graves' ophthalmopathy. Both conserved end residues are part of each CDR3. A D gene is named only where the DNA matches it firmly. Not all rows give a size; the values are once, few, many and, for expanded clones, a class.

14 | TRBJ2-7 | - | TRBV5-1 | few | CASSSAGQLYEQYF | TGCGCCAGCAGCTCCGCGGGACAGCTCTACGAGCAGTACTTC
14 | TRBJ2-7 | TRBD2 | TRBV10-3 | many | CAIALGAGGNEQYF | TGTGCCATCGCCCTGGGAGCGGGGGGGAACGAGCAGTACTTC
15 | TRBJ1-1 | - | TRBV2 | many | CASSYLPGAGAEAFF | TGTGCCAGCAGTTACCTCCCAGGGGCCGGCGCTGAAGCTTTCTTT
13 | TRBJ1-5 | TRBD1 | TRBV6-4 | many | CATGQGAGQPQHF | TGTGCCACTGGACAGGGGGCCGGTCAGCCCCAGCATTTT
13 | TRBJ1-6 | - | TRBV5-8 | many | CASSSRGVSPLHF | TGTGCCAGCAGCTCGAGGGGGGTTTCACCCCTCCACTTT
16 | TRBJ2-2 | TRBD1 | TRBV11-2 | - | CASRALGTGRTGELFF | TGTGCCAGCAGGGCCCTCGGGACAGGGAGAACCGGGGAGCTGTTTTTT
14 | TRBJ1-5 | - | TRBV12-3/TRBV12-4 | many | CASSLAGNNQPQHF | TGTGCCAGCAGTTTAGCGGGCAACAATCAGCCCCAGCATTTT
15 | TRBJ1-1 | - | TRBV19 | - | CASPPKSTGHTEAFF | TGTGCCAGCCCACCAAAGTCAACAGGCCACACTGAAGCTTTCTTT
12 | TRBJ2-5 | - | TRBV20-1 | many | CSAQKYQETQYF | TGCAGTGCGCAGAAGTACCAAGAGACCCAGTACTTC
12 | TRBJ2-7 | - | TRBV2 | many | CASRDSAYEQYF | TGTGCCAGCAGGGATAGTGCGTACGAGCAGTACTTC
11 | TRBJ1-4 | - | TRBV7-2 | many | CASRGEEKLFF | TGTGCCAGCAGGGGAGAGGAAAAACTGTTTTTT
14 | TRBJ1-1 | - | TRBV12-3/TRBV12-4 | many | CASTADGSNTEAFF | TGTGCCAGCACCGCGGACGGATCTAACACTGAAGCTTTCTTT
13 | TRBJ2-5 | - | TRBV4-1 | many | CASSLYGGETQYF | TGCGCCAGCAGCCTCTACGGTGGGGAGACCCAGTACTTC
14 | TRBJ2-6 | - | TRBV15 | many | CATSRTTGANVLTF | TGTGCCACCTCCAGGACAACTGGGGCCAACGTCCTGACTTTC
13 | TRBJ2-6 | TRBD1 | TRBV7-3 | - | CASSYAGGDVLTF | TGTGCCAGCAGCTACGCAGGGGGCGACGTCCTGACTTTC
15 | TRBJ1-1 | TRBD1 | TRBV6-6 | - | CASSPPGQGKTEAFF | TGTGCCAGCAGTCCCCCCGGACAGGGGAAGACTGAAGCTTTCTTT
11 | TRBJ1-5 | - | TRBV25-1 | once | CARGLGVPQHF | TGTGCTAGGGGCCTAGGGGTGCCCCAGCATTTT
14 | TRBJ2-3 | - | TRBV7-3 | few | CASSLSGSGDTQYF | TGTGCCAGCAGTTTGAGCGGGTCTGGAGATACGCAGTATTTT
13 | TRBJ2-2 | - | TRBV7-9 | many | CASFRGSTGELFF | TGTGCCAGCTTTCGGGGATCCACCGGGGAGCTGTTTTTT
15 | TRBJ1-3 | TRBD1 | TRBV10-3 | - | CAIRPVGTAGNTIYF | TGTGCCATCAGGCCCGTCGGGACAGCTGGAAACACCATATATTTT
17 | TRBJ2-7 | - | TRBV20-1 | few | CSARDLVGTGYTDEQYF | TGCAGTGCTAGAGATCTGGTTGGTACAGGGTATACGGACGAGCAGTACTTC
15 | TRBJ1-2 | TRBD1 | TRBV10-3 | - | CAITARQGLIYGYTF | TGTGCCATCACCGCCCGACAGGGGTTAATCTATGGCTACACCTTC
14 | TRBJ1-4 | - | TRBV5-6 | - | CASSPTGSNEKLFF | TGTGCCAGCAGCCCGACCGGGTCTAATGAAAAACTGTTTTTT
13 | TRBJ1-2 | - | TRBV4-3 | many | CASSQALQGNYTF | TGCGCCAGCAGCCAAGCCCTACAGGGAAACTACACCTTC
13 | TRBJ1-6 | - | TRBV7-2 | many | CASSRGFGEPLHF | TGTGCCAGCAGCCGGGGATTTGGCGAGCCCCTCCACTTT
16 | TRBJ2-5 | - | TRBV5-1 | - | CASSPEDSLYQETQYF | TGCGCCAGCAGCCCAGAGGACAGCTTGTACCAAGAGACCCAGTACTTC
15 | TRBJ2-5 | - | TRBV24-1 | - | CATSNPGRSQETQYF | TGTGCCACCAGTAATCCGGGACGATCCCAAGAGACCCAGTACTTC
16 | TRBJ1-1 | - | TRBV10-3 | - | CAISTYPGLWNTEAFF | TGTGCCATCAGCACCTATCCGGGACTTTGGAACACTGAAGCTTTCTTT
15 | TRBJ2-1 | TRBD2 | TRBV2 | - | CASSEEREGLNEQFF | TGTGCCAGCAGTGAAGAACGGGAGGGCCTCAATGAGCAGTTCTTC
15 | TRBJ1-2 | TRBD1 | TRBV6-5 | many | CASSDPTGGHYGYTF | TGTGCCAGCAGCGACCCGACAGGGGGCCACTATGGCTACACCTTC
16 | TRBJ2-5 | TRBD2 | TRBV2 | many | CASSEGTSGVGETQYF | TGTGCCAGCAGTGAAGGGACTAGCGGGGTCGGAGAGACCCAGTACTTC
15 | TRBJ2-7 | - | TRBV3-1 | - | CASRVQGGGVHEQYF | TGTGCCAGCAGAGTGCAAGGAGGAGGGGTCCACGAGCAGTACTTC
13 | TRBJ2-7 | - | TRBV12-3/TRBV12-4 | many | CASSLKLSYEQYF | TGTGCCAGCAGTTTAAAGTTATCCTACGAGCAGTACTTC
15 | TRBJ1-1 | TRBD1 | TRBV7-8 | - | CASSLDYSGGSEAFF | TGTGCCAGCAGCTTAGATTATTCAGGGGGCTCTGAAGCTTTCTTT
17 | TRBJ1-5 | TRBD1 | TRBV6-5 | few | CASRQGPRDESVRPQHF | TGTGCCAGTCGACAGGGTCCGCGCGACGAATCAGTTAGGCCCCAGCATTTT
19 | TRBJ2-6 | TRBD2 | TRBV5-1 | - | CASSTGLAGRHSGANVLTF | TGCGCCAGCAGCACCGGACTAGCGGGAAGACACTCTGGGGCCAACGTCCTGACTTTC
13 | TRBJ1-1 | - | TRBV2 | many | CASSTAADTEAFF | TGTGCCAGCAGTACAGCGGCGGACACTGAAGCTTTCTTT
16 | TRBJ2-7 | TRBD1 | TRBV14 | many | CASRPGGGGYPYEQYF | TGTGCCAGCAGACCAGGGGGCGGAGGTTACCCCTACGAGCAGTACTTC
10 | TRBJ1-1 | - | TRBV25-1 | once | CASSEWRTFF | TGTGCCAGCAGTGAATGGAGGACTTTCTTT
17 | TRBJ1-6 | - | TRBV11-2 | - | CASSARVGSSYNSPLHF | TGTGCCAGCAGTGCTAGGGTCGGCAGCTCCTATAATTCGCCCCTCCACTTT
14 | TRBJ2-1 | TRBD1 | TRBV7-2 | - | CASSEDRGTDEQFF | TGTGCCAGCAGCGAAGACAGGGGTACCGATGAGCAGTTCTTC
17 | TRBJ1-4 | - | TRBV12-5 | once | CASGLVGRGATNEKLFF | TGTGCTAGTGGTTTGGTAGGGAGAGGCGCAACTAATGAAAAACTGTTTTTT
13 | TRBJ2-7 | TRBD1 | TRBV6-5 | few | CAIGRGPSYEQYF | TGTGCCATCGGCAGGGGGCCCTCCTACGAGCAGTACTTC
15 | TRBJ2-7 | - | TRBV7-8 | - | CASSLDRSSPIEQYF | TGTGCCAGCAGCCTCGATAGATCTAGCCCCATCGAGCAGTACTTC
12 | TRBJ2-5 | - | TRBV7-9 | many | CASSLGVETQYF | TGTGCCAGCAGCTTAGGGGTAGAGACCCAGTACTTC
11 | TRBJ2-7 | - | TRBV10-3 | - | CAIRLGNEQYF | TGTGCCATCAGATTGGGGAATGAGCAGTACTTC
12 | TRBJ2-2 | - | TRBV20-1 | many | CSEPRGAGELFF | TGCAGTGAACCGAGGGGGGCCGGGGAGCTGTTTTTT
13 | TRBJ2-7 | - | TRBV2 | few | CASYSGTSHEQYF | TGTGCCAGTTACAGCGGGACATCCCACGAGCAGTACTTC
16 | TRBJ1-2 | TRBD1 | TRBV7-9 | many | CASSPDRAALNYGYTF | TGTGCCAGCAGCCCCGACAGGGCCGCTCTTAACTATGGCTACACCTTC
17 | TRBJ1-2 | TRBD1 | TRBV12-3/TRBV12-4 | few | CASSLTTGNVRQRGYTF | TGTGCCAGCAGTTTAACGACAGGGAACGTAAGGCAGCGAGGCTACACCTTC
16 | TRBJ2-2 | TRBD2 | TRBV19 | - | CASSIRTSGFTGELFF | TGTGCCAGTAGTATAAGGACTAGCGGGTTCACCGGGGAGCTGTTTTTT
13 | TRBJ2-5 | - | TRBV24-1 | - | CATSGWGYQPQYF | TGTGCCACCAGTGGGTGGGGATATCAGCCCCAGTACTTC
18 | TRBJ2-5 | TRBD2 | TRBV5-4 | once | CASSRMGLAISDKETQYF | TGTGCCAGCAGCAGGATGGGACTAGCGATCTCTGACAAAGAGACCCAGTACTTC
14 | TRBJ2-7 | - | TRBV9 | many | CASSVAGPSYEQYF | TGTGCCAGCAGCGTCGCAGGTCCCTCCTACGAGCAGTACTTC
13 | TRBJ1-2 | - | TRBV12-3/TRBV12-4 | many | CASSPSASAGYTF | TGTGCCAGCAGTCCTTCCGCATCGGCGGGCTACACCTTC
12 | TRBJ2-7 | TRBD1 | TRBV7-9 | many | CASGGTGDEQYF | TGTGCCAGCGGGGGGACAGGCGACGAGCAGTACTTC
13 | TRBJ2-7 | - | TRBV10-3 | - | CAISETGGYEQYF | TGTGCCATCAGTGAAACGGGTGGCTACGAGCAGTACTTC
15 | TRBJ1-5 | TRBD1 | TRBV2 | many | CASSEQGANNQPQHF | TGTGCCAGCAGTGAACAGGGGGCCAACAATCAGCCCCAGCATTTT
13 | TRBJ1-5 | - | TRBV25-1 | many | CASSKLGNQPQHF | TGTGCCAGCTCTAAGTTGGGCAATCAGCCCCAGCATTTT